This T cell receptor beta chain comes out of a study of T cell responses to AZD1222 COVID-19 vaccine. Turning to the study itself: Pooled together were second doses at about 4 or about 12 weeks. Overall study findings and caveats: The donor cohort was predominantly white British with a female majority, and clonal diversity may have been underestimated. Among vaccine-associated CD4 TCRs, coverage spanned spike, with dominance at 160-218 and 743-854. Spike-specific TCR breadth and depth both grew after two AZD1222 doses.

This CDR3 is 11 amino acids long. Sequenced by immunoSEQ multiplex PCR; TCRdb stores in-frame clones only, minus some. The table lists fewer than 180,000 clones, roughly 94% of them singletons, with roughly 1.3% in the top ten. As for this clone: Its target is unknown.

The receptor comes from an adult in good health. This sequence joins TRBV21-1 and TRBJ2-1. TRBV21-1 is noted as a pseudogene. This sample comprised peripheral blood, obtained on day 0 of AZD1222 vaccination. CDR3 protein: CASSRVIEQFF. The CDR3 DNA sequence: TGTGCCAGCAGCAGGGTTATTGAGCAGTTCTTC.